The rows below give T cell receptor beta chains drawn from one sample of a study of blood T cell repertoires in COVID-19. This table comes from immunoSEQ multiplex PCR, and its TCRdb copy is limited to in-frame clones, with some not included. The table has approximately 46,000 clones, roughly 84% seen once. Sequenced input: peripheral blood. These receptors were obtained from a human donor in a cohort sampled during active COVID-19. The CDR3 runs from the conserved cysteine through the conserved F or W. A D gene is named only where the DNA matches it firmly. Size tells how often a clone was seen (once, few, many) or the class of an expanded clone, and some rows leave it out.

size: -
V: TRBV6-1
J: TRBJ1-1
D: -
CDR3: CASSEWLNTEAFF
DNA: TGTGCCAGCAGTGAATGGCTGAACACTGAAGCTTTCTTT

size: -
V: TRBV5-6
J: TRBJ2-3
D: TRBD1
CDR3: CASSLQGWVTDTQYF
DNA: TGTGCCAGCAGCCTACAGGGGTGGGTAACAGATACGCAGTATTTT

size: -
V: TRBV28
J: TRBJ2-7
D: -
CDR3: CASSLWTSYRDHEQYF
DNA: TGTGCCAGCAGTTTATGGACTTCTTACAGGGACCACGAGCAGTACTTC

size: -
V: TRBV18
J: TRBJ2-7
D: TRBD2
CDR3: CASSPTSGGSREQYF
DNA: TGTGCCAGCTCACCAACTAGCGGGGGTTCTAGAGAGCAGTACTTC

size: -
V: TRBV25-1
J: TRBJ2-1
D: TRBD1
CDR3: CASRGQDRNAFSYNEQFF
DNA: TGTGCCAGCAGGGGTCAGGACAGGAACGCCTTTAGCTACAATGAGCAGTTCTTC

size: once
V: TRBV4-3
J: TRBJ2-7
D: -
CDR3: CASSQVIRGRRYEQYF
DNA: TGCGCCAGCAGCCAAGTTATACGGGGGAGACGATACGAGCAGTACTTC

size: -
V: TRBV6-1
J: TRBJ2-7
D: TRBD2
CDR3: CASSERSGREGFSSYEQYF
DNA: TGTGCCAGCAGTGAAAGGTCGGGCAGGGAGGGCTTCAGCTCCTACGAGCAGTACTTC

size: once
V: TRBV19
J: TRBJ2-7
D: -
CDR3: CASSTKPSYEQYF
DNA: TGTGCCAGTAGTACTAAACCATCCTACGAGCAGTACTTC

size: once
V: TRBV24-1
J: TRBJ2-3
D: -
CDR3: CATSDPATSTDTQYF
DNA: TGTGCCACCAGTGACCCCGCTACTAGCACAGATACGCAGTATTTT

size: -
V: TRBV24-1
J: TRBJ2-2
D: TRBD1
CDR3: CATSDGGQGSGELFF
DNA: TGTGCCACCAGTGATGGGGGACAGGGGTCCGGGGAGCTGTTTTTT

size: -
V: TRBV6-1
J: TRBJ1-6
D: -
CDR3: CASSESGPSHSYNSPLHF
DNA: TGTGCCAGCAGTGAAAGCGGGCCGTCACACTCCTATAATTCACCCCTCCACTTT

size: -
V: TRBV6-4
J: TRBJ1-5
D: -
CDR3: CASSEIRPGDNQPQHF
DNA: TGTGCCAGCAGTGAGATAAGGCCCGGGGACAATCAGCCCCAGCATTTT

size: -
V: TRBV7-3
J: TRBJ2-5
D: TRBD1
CDR3: CASSTTGGQETQYF
DNA: TGTGCCAGCAGCACAACAGGGGGCCAAGAGACCCAGTACTTC

size: -
V: TRBV19
J: TRBJ2-5
D: TRBD1
CDR3: CASSDRGTQETQYF
DNA: TGTGCCAGTAGTGACAGGGGAACTCAAGAGACCCAGTACTTC

size: -
V: TRBV5-4
J: TRBJ2-1
D: -
CDR3: CASSLRFGTTYNEQFF
DNA: TGTGCCAGCAGCTTGAGATTCGGGACAACCTACAATGAGCAGTTCTTC

size: -
V: TRBV19
J: TRBJ1-4
D: TRBD1
CDR3: CASSEGAAGEKLFF
DNA: TGTGCCAGTTCAGAGGGGGCGGCGGGCGAAAAACTGTTTTTT

size: -
V: TRBV7-6
J: TRBJ2-7
D: TRBD2
CDR3: CASSSLAGTEQYF
DNA: TGTGCCAGCAGCTCCCTAGCGGGGACCGAGCAGTACTTC

size: -
V: TRBV2
J: TRBJ2-5
D: TRBD2
CDR3: CASSDGTSGGPGRTQYF
DNA: TGTGCCAGCAGTGACGGGACTAGCGGGGGGCCCGGCAGGACCCAGTACTTC

size: -
V: TRBV7-2
J: TRBJ2-7
D: -
CDR3: CASSSPGFYEQYF
DNA: TGTGCCAGCAGCTCCCCAGGCTTCTACGAGCAGTACTTC

size: -
V: TRBV6-1
J: TRBJ2-1
D: TRBD2
CDR3: CASSVRTSGGPSEQFF
DNA: TGTGCCAGCAGTGTTCGGACTAGCGGGGGGCCCTCTGAGCAGTTCTTC

size: -
V: TRBV18
J: TRBJ2-2
D: TRBD1
CDR3: CASSADRGLTGELFF
DNA: TGTGCCAGCTCAGCGGACAGGGGTTTGACCGGGGAGCTGTTTTTT

size: -
V: TRBV7-8
J: TRBJ2-3
D: TRBD2
CDR3: CASSTSREADTQYF
DNA: TGTGCCAGCAGCACTAGCCGGGAGGCGGATACGCAGTATTTT

size: -
V: TRBV28
J: TRBJ1-2
D: TRBD1
CDR3: CASRGQNYGYTF
DNA: TGTGCCAGTAGGGGACAGAACTATGGCTACACCTTC

size: -
V: TRBV6-5
J: TRBJ1-2
D: TRBD1
CDR3: CASSYGTGGYGYTF
DNA: TGTGCCAGCAGTTACGGGACAGGGGGCTATGGCTACACCTTC

size: -
V: TRBV29-1
J: TRBJ1-1
D: -
CDR3: CSVLRREKGGTEAFF
DNA: TGCAGCGTTTTGAGGAGAGAAAAAGGAGGGACTGAAGCTTTCTTT

size: -
V: TRBV28
J: TRBJ2-7
D: TRBD1
CDR3: CASRRQGARSHEQYF
DNA: TGTGCCAGCAGGCGGCAGGGGGCGAGGTCCCACGAGCAGTACTTC

size: -
V: TRBV28
J: TRBJ2-7
D: TRBD1
CDR3: CASSPGQGKYEQYF
DNA: TGTGCCAGCAGCCCTGGACAGGGGAAATACGAGCAGTACTTC

size: few
V: TRBV24-1
J: TRBJ1-2
D: -
CDR3: CATSDSDRINYGYTF
DNA: TGTGCCACCAGTGATTCCGACAGGATTAACTATGGCTACACCTTC

size: -
V: TRBV28
J: TRBJ1-6
D: -
CDR3: CASRQGDSYNSPLHF
DNA: TGTGCCAGCAGACAAGGGGACTCCTATAATTCACCCCTCCACTTT

size: -
V: TRBV5-1
J: TRBJ2-1
D: -
CDR3: CASSLIVGRGEQFF
DNA: TGCGCCAGCAGCTTGATAGTTGGGCGGGGTGAGCAGTTCTTC

size: -
V: TRBV7-2
J: TRBJ2-2
D: -
CDR3: CASSLAVAANTGELFF
DNA: TGTGCCAGCAGCTTAGCCGTAGCGGCGAACACCGGGGAGCTGTTTTTT

size: -
V: TRBV25-1
J: TRBJ1-6
D: TRBD1
CDR3: CASSDQGGASPLHF
DNA: TGTGCCAGCAGTGACCAGGGGGGAGCTTCACCCCTCCACTTT

size: -
V: TRBV5-5
J: TRBJ2-1
D: -
CDR3: CASSFGGNSYNEQFF
DNA: TGTGCCAGCAGCTTTGGCGGTAATTCCTACAATGAGCAGTTCTTC

size: -
V: TRBV10-2
J: TRBJ2-1
D: TRBD2
CDR3: CASTFPVGGGDYNEQFF
DNA: TGCGCCAGCACCTTCCCTGTTGGGGGGGGAGACTACAATGAGCAGTTCTTC

size: -
V: TRBV6-5
J: TRBJ1-1
D: TRBD1
CDR3: CASRIGQGATEAFF
DNA: TGTGCCAGCAGGATTGGACAGGGGGCCACTGAAGCTTTCTTT

size: -
V: TRBV4-1
J: TRBJ1-1
D: -
CDR3: CASRLREASEAFF
DNA: TGCGCCAGCAGGCTCAGGGAGGCAAGTGAAGCTTTCTTT

size: -
V: TRBV5-1
J: TRBJ1-5
D: -
CDR3: CASSLSGDNQPQHF
DNA: TGCGCCAGCAGCTTGTCAGGGGACAATCAGCCCCAGCATTTT

size: once
V: TRBV28
J: TRBJ1-2
D: TRBD1
CDR3: CASSHRQGGGKRGYTF
DNA: TGTGCCAGCAGCCATAGACAGGGAGGTGGTAAGCGGGGCTACACCTTC

size: -
V: TRBV14
J: TRBJ1-5
D: -
CDR3: CARRDQPQHF
DNA: TGTGCCAGACGGGATCAGCCCCAGCATTTT

size: -
V: TRBV6-1
J: TRBJ1-6
D: TRBD1
CDR3: CASSEGQLNSYNSPLHF
DNA: TGTGCCAGCAGTGAGGGACAGCTAAATTCTTATAATTCACCCCTCCACTTT

size: -
V: TRBV6-5
J: TRBJ2-2
D: -
CDR3: CASSYSSGTGELFF
DNA: TGTGCCAGCAGTTACTCGAGTGGCACCGGGGAGCTGTTTTTT

size: -
V: TRBV6-6
J: TRBJ1-2
D: TRBD1
CDR3: CASTPGGLGGYTF
DNA: TGTGCCAGCACCCCAGGGGGCTTGGGTGGCTACACCTTC

size: -
V: TRBV3-1/TRBV3-2
J: TRBJ1-3
D: -
CDR3: CASSQEFVSGNTIYF
DNA: TGTGCCAGCAGCCAAGAATTCGTCTCTGGAAACACCATATATTTT

size: -
V: TRBV7-3
J: TRBJ1-4
D: TRBD1
CDR3: CASSAGTGRNEKLFF
DNA: TGTGCCAGCAGCGCCGGGACAGGGCGGAATGAAAAACTGTTTTTT

size: -
V: TRBV6-5
J: TRBJ2-1
D: -
CDR3: CASRASSYNEQFF
DNA: TGTGCCAGCAGAGCAAGCTCCTACAATGAGCAGTTCTTC

size: once
V: TRBV28
J: TRBJ2-1
D: -
CDR3: CASAYSVREQFF
DNA: TGTGCCAGCGCGTATAGCGTCAGGGAGCAGTTCTTC

size: -
V: TRBV5-1
J: TRBJ1-2
D: -
CDR3: CASSLVQALTNYGYTF
DNA: TGCGCCAGCAGCTTGGTCCAGGCCCTTACTAACTATGGCTACACCTTC

size: -
V: TRBV19
J: TRBJ1-2
D: -
CDR3: CASSISGVGYTF
DNA: TGTGCCAGTAGTATCTCGGGGGTAGGCTACACCTTC

size: -
V: TRBV7-9
J: TRBJ2-5
D: -
CDR3: CASSFGLGGQETQYF
DNA: TGTGCCAGCAGTTTTGGTTTGGGGGGCCAAGAGACCCAGTACTTC

size: -
V: TRBV15
J: TRBJ1-2
D: -
CDR3: CATSRGVNRIANYGYTF
DNA: TGTGCCACCAGCAGAGGGGTTAACAGGATAGCTAACTATGGCTACACCTTC

size: -
V: TRBV18
J: TRBJ2-7
D: -
CDR3: CASSPPQRIYEQYF
DNA: TGTGCCAGCTCACCACCCCAGCGAATCTACGAGCAGTACTTC

size: -
V: TRBV7-8
J: TRBJ2-2
D: TRBD1
CDR3: CASSGTANTGELFF
DNA: TGTGCCAGTTCCGGGACAGCGAACACCGGGGAGCTGTTTTTT